Listed here are 30 T cell receptor beta chains from one sample, sequenced in a study of blood T cells in healthy people across ages. With a J-beta primer mix and a sample-barcoded 5' primer, a second PCR ran about 7 to 11 cycles. Each CDR3 protein gets one entry after TCRdb re-called the 5' RACE reads with MiXCR. This table has about 760,000 distinct CDR3 sequences, roughly 25% appearing once. These data also featured in a second study, about T cells of mothers and their children.

Sequenced: blood. Receptors were obtained from a boy aged 5-17 years in good health.

The chain couples TRBV29-1 to TRBJ2-7, with D uncertain. The germline V gene encodes CDR1 SQVTM and CDR2 ANQGSEA. The CDR3 extends over 12 amino acids. Trimming took 0 bases from V and 3 from J, leaving 6 bases between them. The CDR3 loop is CSVEEGHYEQYF. CDR3 nucleotide sequence: TGCAGCGTTGAAGAGGGCCACTACGAGCAGTACTTC.

The V call is TRBV28, the J call TRBJ2-1; D remains ambiguous. The CDR3 consists of 12 residues. Per germline, CDR1 MDHEN and CDR2 SYDVKM. Trimming pared 3 bases from V and 10 bases from J, leaving 10 bases between. DNA for the CDR3: TGTGCCAGCAGTTTCGGTCCTAGGGAGCAGTTCTTC. Protein: CASSFGPREQFF.

The chain combines TRBV7-2 with TRBJ2-7, with 8 bases that match TRBD1. V shed 4 bases, J shed 7 bases, and the junction held 12 bases outside the gene matches. Germline V gene sequence: CDR1 SGHTA, CDR2 FQGNSA. The CDR3 loop spans 15 amino acids. CDR3 coding DNA: TGTGCCAGCAGCTGGGGACAGGCAGTTGGGGGTGAGCAGTACTTC. It codes for CASSWGQAVGGEQYF.

This clonotype showed up just a few times. CDR3 sequence reads: CASTKSWGNQPQHF. CDR3 sequence (DNA): TGTGCCAGCACCAAGAGCTGGGGCAATCAGCCCCAGCATTTT. The rearrangement links TRBV7-2 to TRBJ1-5; D remains ambiguous. The CDR3 is made up of 14 amino acids. V shed 7 bases and J shed 2 bases, with 12 bases lying between them. Germline CDR1 reads SGHTA; CDR2 reads FQGNSA.

This clonotype was observed a handful of times. The V call is TRBV19, the J call TRBJ2-1; 7 bases are a match to TRBD2. Germline trimming cut 2 bases from V and 0 bases from J; bases unmatched to any gene: 4. The CDR3 contains 16 residues. Germline V gene sequence: CDR1 LNHDA, CDR2 SQIVND (reference sequence). This CDR3 is CASSIYGGSSYNEQFF. CDR3 DNA sequence: TGTGCCAGTAGTATATATGGCGGGAGCTCCTACAATGAGCAGTTCTTC.

This clonotype was seen more than once but under ten times. The V call is TRBV5-1, the J call TRBJ2-2; D unresolved. CDR1 and CDR2 from the germline V gene are SGHRS and YFSETQ. V lost 0 bases and J 6 bases, leaving 6 bases between the germline ends. The CDR3 consists of 13 residues. CDR3: CASSLGQAGELFF. The CDR3 DNA is TGCGCCAGCAGCTTGGGCCAGGCCGGGGAGCTGTTTTTT.

The chain joins TRBV29-1 to TRBJ1-2; unclear D gene. V was shortened by 6 bases and J by 5 bases, with 10 bases between the two germline ends. CDR1 is SQVTM, CDR2 ANQGSEA, per germline. The CDR3 consists of 11 residues. The CDR3 DNA reads TGCAGCGTGGCCCGCGATTATGGCTACACCTTC. It is translated as CSVARDYGYTF.

The chain joins TRBV7-3 to TRBJ2-3; 15 nucleotides line up with TRBD2. The CDR3 runs to 19 residues. Trimming took 1 base from V and 5 from J; bases not matched to a gene: 10. Germline V lookup: CDR1 SGHTA, CDR2 FQGTGA. CDR3 bases: TGTGCCAGCAGCTTAAGGAACTCAGGGACTAGCGGGGGGAGAGATACGCAGTATTTT. Protein: CASSLRNSGTSGGRDTQYF.

This rearrangement joins TRBV15 to TRBJ2-1; unclear D gene. This CDR3 spans 13 amino acids. V lost 9 bases and J lost 0, with 9 bases in between. Germline CDR1 is LNHNV and CDR2 is YYDKDF (reference sequence). CDR3: CATMESSYNEQFF. In DNA form, the CDR3 reads TGTGCCACGATGGAGAGCTCCTACAATGAGCAGTTCTTC. The variable domain in full, with the rest retrieved from reference TRBV15 and TRBJ2-1, is DAMVIQNPRYQVTQFGKPVTLSCSQTLNHNVMYWYQQKSSQAPKLLFHYYDKDFNNEADTPDNFQSRRPNTSFCFLDIRSPGLGDTAMYLCATMESSYNEQFFGPGTRLTVL.

The rearrangement joins TRBV20-1 to TRBJ2-3; 8 nucleotides line up with TRBD1. V lost 3 bases and J lost 2; bases outside the gene matches: 4. The CDR3 sequence is 14 residues long. The germline V gene encodes CDR1 DFQATT and CDR2 SNEGSKA (reference sequence). Here the CDR3 DNA reads TGCAGTGCTAGGACAGGGGCGAACACAGATACGCAGTATTTT. It is translated as CSARTGANTDTQYF.

This clonotype turned up a few times. J is TRBJ2-7 and V is TRBV3-1, with TRBD2 as a possible D gene (6 bases). In germline, CDR1 is LGHDT, CDR2 YNNKEL (reference sequence). The V end was cut by 4 bases, the J end by 4 bases, with 17 bases between. This CDR3 contains 15 residues. As DNA, the CDR3 is TGTGCCAGCAGCCCCCCAGGAGGGGCTTCGTACGAGCAGTACTTC. It specifies CASSPPGGASYEQYF.

This clonotype was seen more than once but under ten times. The chain links TRBV6-1 to TRBJ2-7; 8 nucleotides line up with TRBD2. Germline V gene lookup returns CDR1 MNHNS and CDR2 SASEGT. The CDR3 has 15 residues. The junction had 8 bases not matched to a gene; V was cut back by 5 bases and J by 2 bases. CDR3 sequence: CASSPVSGATYEQYF. The CDR3 DNA is TGTGCCAGCAGTCCCGTTAGCGGGGCCACCTACGAGCAGTACTTC.

This clonotype has just a few counts. The rearrangement joins TRBV12-3 or TRBV12-4 to TRBJ2-7; the D gene could be TRBD1 or TRBD2 (5 bases each). The CDR3 spans 13 residues. The V end lost 7 bases, the J end lost 2 bases, and 12 bases lay between the germline ends. In nucleotides, the CDR3 is TGTGCCAGCACAGGGAGTGACACCTACGAGCAGTACTTC. Residues: CASTGSDTYEQYF.

This clonotype was counted between two and nine times. The chain is built from TRBV12-3 or TRBV12-4 and TRBJ2-4; 7 nucleotides agree with TRBD2. The CDR3 consists of 13 residues. V gave up 6 bases and J gave up 8 bases; unmatched junction bases: 7. The CDR3 DNA follows: TGTGCCAGCAGCCTGACTAGCTGGGACATTCAGTACTTC. It yields the protein CASSLTSWDIQYF.

J is TRBJ1-1 and V is TRBV6-1; TRBD1 matches 7 bases. Germline trimming cut 7 bases from V and 1 base from J; bases unmatched to any gene: 21. CDR3 size: 19 residues. In germline, CDR1 is MNHNS, CDR2 SASEGT. In DNA, the CDR3 is TGTGCCAGCAACTACCCGTCGAAGGCCAGGGGGACTACGAACACTGAAGCTTTCTTT. Protein product: CASNYPSKARGTTNTEAFF.

This clonotype was seen a handful of times. The chain couples TRBV7-8 to TRBJ2-1; 10 bases are a match to TRBD2. Trimming took 2 bases from V and 4 from J; bases not matched to a gene: 5. The germline CDR1 and CDR2 sequences are SGHVS and FQNEAQ. The length of the CDR3 is 16 residues. The DNA for the CDR3 is TGTGCCAGCAGCTTACTAGCGGGAGACTATTACAATGAGCAGTTCTTC. Its translation: CASSLLAGDYYNEQFF.

V gene TRBV2 combines with J gene TRBJ2-5, with D possibly TRBD2 on 5 matching bases. Germline V gene data show CDR1 as SNHLY and CDR2 as FYNNEI. CDR3 length: 15 residues. V dropped 3 bases and J dropped 0 bases, with 11 bases sitting between them. CDR3 bases: TGTGCCAGCAGTGATGTAGCGAACTACCAAGAGACCCAGTACTTC. Translating it yields CASSDVANYQETQYF.

The chain uses TRBV5-1 and TRBJ1-3, with D perhaps matching TRBD1 (6 bases). CDR1 and CDR2 from the germline V gene are SGHRS and YFSETQ. Between the trimmed V and J ends, which lost 0 bases and 3 bases, there was a span of 13 bases. This CDR3 comprises 16 residues. The CDR3 DNA is TGCGCCAGCAGCTTGGCCTCTGGACAGAGTGGAAACACCATATATTTT. It specifies CASSLASGQSGNTIYF.

The count of this clonotype is one. This chain links TRBV6-5 with TRBJ2-5, with no clear D. Germline loops: CDR1 MNHEY, CDR2 SVGAGI. The CDR3 runs to 13 residues. V lost 6 bases and J 2 bases, leaving 10 bases between the germline ends. The CDR3 coding sequence is TGTGCCAGCAGAATGACACTTCAAGAGACCCAGTACTTC. Residues: CASRMTLQETQYF.

This clonotype turned up a few times. The chain has TRBV6-5 and TRBJ1-4; tentative D call: TRBD1 (6 bases). V lost 6 bases and J 11 bases, leaving 19 bases between the germline ends. The V gene's germline CDR1 is MNHEY and CDR2 SVGAGI. The CDR3 contains 14 residues. CDR3 in amino acids: CASRVTGGVEKLFF. The CDR3 DNA follows: TGTGCCAGCAGGGTGACAGGAGGGGTAGAGAAACTGTTTTTT.

The V call is TRBV20-1, the J call TRBJ2-7; 10 bases agree with TRBD2. Germline assignment: CDR1 DFQATT and CDR2 SNEGSKA (reference sequence). Trimming removed 3 bases from V and 1 base from J; junction bases left unmatched: 9. The CDR3 is 16 residues long. The CDR3 bases are TGCAGTGCTAGGCACGAGCTAGCGGGGGAGTCCTACGAGCAGTACTTC. It encodes CSARHELAGESYEQYF.

This clonotype was seen more than once but under ten times. The V gene is TRBV6-4, the J gene TRBJ2-7; no firm D call. There are 12 residues in the CDR3. The germline gives CDR1 MRHNA, CDR2 SNTAGT. The ends were cut back, 6 bases at V and 3 bases at J, with 9 bases in the middle. In DNA, the CDR3 is TGTGCCAGCAGGTCCGAGTTCTACGAGCAGTACTTC. It encodes CASRSEFYEQYF.

This chain links TRBV29-1 with TRBJ2-2; TRBD2 agrees at 8 bases. CDR3 length: 14 amino acids. The V and J ends lost 6 bases and 0 bases, in that order; junction bases with no gene match: 3. Germline lookup yields CDR1 SQVTM and CDR2 ANQGSEA. The CDR3 is CSVLGLANTGELFF. CDR3 bases: TGCAGCGTGCTGGGACTAGCGAACACCGGGGAGCTGTTTTTT.

This chain connects TRBV5-1 to TRBJ1-1; no firm D call. This CDR3 is 14 amino acids long. Trimming removed 3 bases from V and 0 bases from J, with 9 bases in between. The germline V gene encodes CDR1 SGHRS and CDR2 YFSETQ. CDR3 loop: CASSSSDVNTEAFF. The DNA for the CDR3 is TGCGCCAGCAGCTCGTCGGACGTGAACACTGAAGCTTTCTTT.

This clonotype was observed at least ten times. A junction boundary mismatches the germline segment, possibly from a read error. This chain uses TRBV7-9 with TRBJ2-5; D is perhaps TRBD2 (5 bases). CDR3 length equals 14 residues. Germline values: CDR1 SEHNR, CDR2 FQNEAQ (reference sequence). CDR3 DNA sequence: TGTGCTAGCAGCTTAGATGGACTGCAAGAGACCCAGTACTTC. Encoded protein: CASSLDGLQETQYF.

This chain joins TRBV7-6 and TRBJ1-2; a possible D gene is TRBD1 (6 bases). The germline gives CDR1 SGHVS, CDR2 FNYEAQ. The ends were cut back, 5 bases at V and 4 bases at J, with 20 bases in the middle. This CDR3 is 16 amino acids long. As DNA, the CDR3 is TGTGCCAGCAGCCCTCGTGAGGGGGGAGGCTTCTATGGCTACACCTTC. This gives the protein CASSPREGGGFYGYTF.

The chain uses TRBV4-3 and TRBJ2-3; a possible D gene is TRBD2 (5 bases). CDR3 length: 17 amino acids. Germline loops: CDR1 LGHNA, CDR2 YSLEER. V was pared by 1 base and J by 5 bases, with 19 bases between. The CDR3, as DNA: TGCGCCAGCAGCCAAGGACGTGTTCGGGCTCGGGGAGATACGCAGTATTTT. Protein sequence: CASSQGRVRARGDTQYF.

This rearrangement joins TRBV12-3 or TRBV12-4 to TRBJ2-5; tentatively, D is TRBD2 (5 bases). Judging by the DNA end, TRBJ2-7 fits better; the J call may be wrong. CDR3 size: 14 residues. CDR3 amino acids: CASSFEGKPYEQYF. For the CDR3, the DNA is TGTGCCAGCAGTTTTGAGGGAAAACCCTACGAGCAGTACTTC.

The chain links TRBV5-1 to TRBJ1-1, with D possibly matching TRBD1 (5 bases). CDR3 size: 14 residues. The ends were cut back, 4 bases at V and 2 bases at J, with 12 bases in the middle. CDR1 and CDR2 (germline): SGHRS, YFSETQ. The CDR3 here is CASSIWDGNTEAFF. The CDR3 nucleotides read TGCGCCAGCAGCATATGGGACGGAAACACTGAAGCTTTCTTT.

The gene calls are TRBV10-3 and TRBJ2-5; 9 bases fit TRBD2. This CDR3 has 14 residues. V was pared by 11 bases and J by 0 bases, with 7 bases of the junction left unmatched. Germline assignment: CDR1 ENHRY and CDR2 SYGVKD. The CDR3 coding sequence is TGTGCCGAAGGAACTAGCGGGTACCAAGAGACCCAGTACTTC. This sequence encodes CAEGTSGYQETQYF.